This T cell receptor (beta chain) comes out of a study of cytomegalovirus exposure and HLA in healthy donors. Germline V gene lookup returns CDR1 LNHDA and CDR2 SQIVND (reference sequence). The CDR3 runs to 14 residues. Trimming removed 3 bases at V and 6 bases at J, with 13 bases between. The PCR had 60 Vbeta and 13 Jbeta primers. Profiling relied on immunoSEQ multiplex PCR, and the TCRdb table lists in-frame clones only, not all of them. The sample table includes 130,000 or so clones. The chain uses TRBV19 and TRBJ2-3; D is unclear. Source material: PBMCs. The sequence was collected from a man aged 18 to 29 in good health and CMV-seronegative. Written as DNA, the CDR3 is TGTGCCAGTAGTATGAGAGGCGATGCGGATACGCAGTATTTT. It codes for CASSMRGDADTQYF.